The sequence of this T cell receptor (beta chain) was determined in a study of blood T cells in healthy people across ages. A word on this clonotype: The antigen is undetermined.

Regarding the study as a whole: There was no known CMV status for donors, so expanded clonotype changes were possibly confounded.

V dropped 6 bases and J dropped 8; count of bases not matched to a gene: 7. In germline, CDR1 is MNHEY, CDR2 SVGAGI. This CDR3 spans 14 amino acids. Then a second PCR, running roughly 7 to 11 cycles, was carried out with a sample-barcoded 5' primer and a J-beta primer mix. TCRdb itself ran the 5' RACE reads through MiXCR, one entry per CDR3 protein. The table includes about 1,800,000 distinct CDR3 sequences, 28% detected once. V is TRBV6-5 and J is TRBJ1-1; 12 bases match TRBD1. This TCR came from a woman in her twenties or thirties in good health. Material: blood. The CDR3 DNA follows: TGTGCCAGCAGGCAGGGACAGGGGGCTTCCGAAGCTTTCTTT. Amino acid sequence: CASRQGQGASEAFF.